The rows below give T cell receptor beta chains drawn from one sample of a study of beta chain features in type 1 diabetes. Data came from immunoSEQ multiplex PCR; TCRdb stores just in-frame clones and leaves some out. This table holds about 180,000 clones, 7% to 9% found once. Sequencing was carried out using central memory CD4+ T cells from blood. The receptors derive from a man between 18 and 35 years old with type 1 diabetes. Both conserved end residues are part of each CDR3. A D gene is named only where the DNA matches it firmly. Some rows mark clone size as missing; the rest say once, few, many or name a class of expanded clone.

J	size	D	V	CDR3	DNA
TRBJ2-5	NA	NA	TRBV19	CASSIGTVEETQYF	TGTGCCAGTAGTATAGGGACAGTTGAAGAGACCCAGTACTTC
TRBJ2-2	NA	NA	TRBV5-1	CASSLAPSGNTGELFF	TGCGCCAGCAGCTTGGCCCCCAGCGGGAACACCGGGGAGCTGTTTTTT
TRBJ2-4	many	TRBD2	TRBV11-2	CASSPLSRGGRNIQYF	TGTGCCAGCAGCCCCCTGTCCCGGGGGGGCCGTAACATTCAGTACTTC
TRBJ2-1	NA	TRBD2	TRBV18	CASSPPGLAGGPDNEQFF	TGTGCCAGCTCACCACCCGGACTAGCGGGAGGGCCAGACAATGAGCAGTTCTTC
TRBJ1-3	NA	NA	TRBV9	CASSESGNTIYF	TGTGCCAGCTCTGAGTCTGGAAACACCATATATTTT
TRBJ1-4	NA	NA	TRBV18	CASSPGELMGELFF	TGTGCCAGCTCACCAGGGGAGCTTATGGGTGAACTGTTTTTT
TRBJ2-3	NA	NA	TRBV7-2	CASSLDYTDTQYF	TGTGCCAGCAGCTTAGATTACACAGATACGCAGTATTTT
TRBJ2-3	NA	TRBD2	TRBV7-8	CASSPGTSGNPSTDTQYF	TGTGCCAGCAGCCCCGGGACTAGCGGGAACCCTAGCACAGATACGCAGTATTTT
TRBJ2-2	few	NA	TRBV10-3	CAIRGVLASGELFF	TGTGCCATCAGAGGTGTGCTAGCGTCAGGGGAGCTGTTTTTT
TRBJ1-1	few	NA	TRBV18	CASSPRGGANTEAFF	TGTGCCAGCTCACCAAGAGGAGGGGCGAACACTGAAGCTTTCTTT
TRBJ2-2	NA	NA	TRBV27	CASSLYGTDGGRNTGELFF	TGTGCCAGCAGTTTATACGGGACTGATGGGGGAAGGAACACCGGGGAGCTGTTTTTT
TRBJ2-5	NA	NA	TRBV30	CASVRVSETQYF	TGTGCCTCCGTGAGGGTTTCGGAGACCCAGTACTTC
TRBJ2-7	many	NA	TRBV7-8	CASSLRAGNEQYF	TGTGCCAGCAGCTTACGTGCAGGGAACGAGCAGTACTTC
TRBJ1-2	few	NA	TRBV7-2	CASSLGGRVGYTF	TGTGCCAGCAGCTTGGGGGGGCGAGTTGGCTACACCTTC
TRBJ2-5	few	NA	TRBV18	CASSPYQEETQYF	TGTGCCAGCTCACCCTATCAGGAAGAGACCCAGTACTTC
TRBJ1-1	few	NA	TRBV28	CASSDTGNTEAFF	TGTGCCAGCAGTGATACAGGGAACACTGAAGCTTTCTTT
TRBJ2-1	few	TRBD1	TRBV2	CASRVRQGAYEQFF	TGTGCCAGCAGGGTACGACAGGGGGCATATGAGCAGTTCTTC
TRBJ2-2	NA	TRBD1	TRBV19	CASSPRRQGPGELFF	TGTGCCAGTAGTCCCCGGAGACAGGGACCCGGGGAGCTGTTTTTT
TRBJ1-5	few	NA	TRBV7-9	CASSSDGGNQPQHF	TGTGCCAGCAGCTCCGACGGGGGAAATCAGCCCCAGCATTTT
TRBJ2-5	NA	TRBD1	TRBV28	CASSLVWAGGGRETQYF	TGTGCCAGCAGTTTAGTTTGGGCAGGGGGTGGACGAGAGACCCAGTACTTC
TRBJ1-2	few	TRBD1	TRBV25-1	CASSLPGQSKGYTF	TGTGCCAGCAGTCTACCGGGACAGTCGAAGGGCTACACCTTC
TRBJ2-7	few	TRBD2	TRBV19	CASKEAGVYEQYF	TGTGCCAGTAAGGAAGCGGGGGTATACGAGCAGTACTTC
TRBJ2-1	NA	TRBD2	TRBV7-2	CASSSRTSGGAYNEQFF	TGTGCCAGCAGCTCCCGGACTAGCGGGGGCGCCTACAATGAGCAGTTCTTC
TRBJ1-2	few	NA	TRBV19	CASSNTGSGPLYGYTF	TGTGCCAGTAGTAATACCGGCTCAGGTCCTCTTTATGGCTACACCTTC
TRBJ1-2	NA	NA	TRBV27	CASSHGQPYDGYTF	TGTGCCAGCAGCCATGGACAACCCTATGATGGCTACACCTTC
TRBJ2-7	few	TRBD2	TRBV4-3	CASSQDLGLAGSLAGEQYF	TGCGCCAGCAGCCAAGATTTGGGACTAGCGGGGTCCCTCGCGGGGGAGCAGTACTTC
TRBJ2-1	few	NA	TRBV5-1	CASEDAGTSLSYNEQFF	TGCGCCAGCGAGGATGCTGGCACATCGCTTTCCTACAATGAGCAGTTCTTC
TRBJ1-2	few	NA	TRBV28	CASSVTGANYGYTF	TGTGCCAGCAGCGTCACGGGAGCTAACTATGGCTACACCTTC
TRBJ2-3	few	TRBD2	TRBV2	CASSVTSGITDTQYF	TGTGCCAGCAGTGTCACTAGCGGGATAACAGATACGCAGTATTTT
TRBJ2-7	few	TRBD2	TRBV9	CASSATGTTSLEQYF	TGTGCCAGCAGTGCGACCGGGACTACCTCTCTCGAGCAGTACTTC
TRBJ1-5	NA	TRBD1	TRBV19	CASSLPNRDRRGGSQPQHF	TGTGCCAGTAGTTTACCTAACCGGGACAGAAGAGGGGGGTCCCAGCCCCAGCATTTT
TRBJ2-7	NA	TRBD1	TRBV30	CALTGPQHYEQYF	TGTGCCTTGACAGGGCCCCAACACTACGAGCAGTACTTC
TRBJ1-4	NA	NA	TRBV5-4	CASSLYDFNEKLFF	TGTGCCAGCAGCTTGTACGACTTCAATGAAAAACTGTTTTTT
TRBJ2-5	many	NA	TRBV7-9	CASSFRETQYF	TGTGCCAGCAGCTTCCGGGAGACCCAGTACTTC
TRBJ2-7	few	TRBD2	TRBV6-5	CASRKTLAGGYEQYF	TGTGCCAGCAGGAAAACACTAGCGGGAGGATACGAGCAGTACTTC
TRBJ2-3	few	TRBD1	TRBV15	CATSSRQGPDTQYF	TGTGCCACCAGCTCTAGACAGGGGCCAGATACGCAGTATTTT
TRBJ2-5	few	TRBD1	TRBV5-4	CASSWTGNQETQYF	TGTGCCAGCAGCTGGACAGGGAACCAAGAGACCCAGTACTTC
TRBJ1-6	few	TRBD1	TRBV30	CAWNFIGTGGEGSPLHF	TGTGCCTGGAACTTTATAGGGACAGGGGGCGAAGGTTCACCCCTCCACTTT
TRBJ2-1	few	TRBD1	TRBV7-2	CASSPLGGFDEQFF	TGTGCCAGCAGCCCTCTAGGGGGCTTCGATGAGCAGTTCTTC
TRBJ1-5	few	NA	TRBV10-3	CAISELRNQPQHF	TGTGCCATCAGTGAGCTCAGAAATCAGCCCCAGCATTTT
TRBJ1-5	NA	NA	TRBV6-5	CASSYSGSRGDQPQHF	TGTGCCAGCAGTTACTCGGGAAGCAGGGGCGATCAGCCCCAGCATTTT
TRBJ2-1	once	NA	TRBV6-5	CASSYRSGAYNEQFF	TGTGCCAGCAGTTATCGGAGCGGAGCCTACAATGAGCAGTTCTTC
TRBJ2-2	NA	NA	TRBV7-2	CASSQYYAGELFF	TGTGCCAGCAGCCAGTACTATGCCGGGGAGCTGTTTTTT
TRBJ2-7	NA	NA	TRBV20-1	CSATENYEQYF	TGCAGTGCTACTGAGAACTACGAGCAGTACTTC
TRBJ1-1	few	TRBD1	TRBV7-9	CASSLESFGGQLNTEAFF	TGTGCCAGCAGCTTAGAATCCTTCGGGGGACAGTTGAACACTGAAGCTTTCTTT
TRBJ1-3	few	TRBD1	TRBV28	CASSQGQPRSGNTIYF	TGTGCCAGCAGCCAGGGACAGCCGCGCTCTGGAAACACCATATATTTT